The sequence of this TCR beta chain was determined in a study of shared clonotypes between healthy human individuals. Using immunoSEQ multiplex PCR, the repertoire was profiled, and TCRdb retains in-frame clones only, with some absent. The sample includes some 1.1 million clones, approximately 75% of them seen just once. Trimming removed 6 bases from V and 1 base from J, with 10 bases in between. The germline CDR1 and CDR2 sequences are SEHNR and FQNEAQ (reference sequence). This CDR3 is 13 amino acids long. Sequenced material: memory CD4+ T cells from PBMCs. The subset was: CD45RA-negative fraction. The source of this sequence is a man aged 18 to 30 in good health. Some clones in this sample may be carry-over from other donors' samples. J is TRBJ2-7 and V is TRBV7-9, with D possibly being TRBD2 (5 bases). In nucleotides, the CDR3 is TGTGCCAGCAGGTTCAGCGGATCCTACGAGCAGTACTTC. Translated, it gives CASRFSGSYEQYF.